This T cell receptor (beta chain) was sequenced during a study of T-cell memory formation after mild COVID-19. In the study overall: The two donors had largely donor-specific TCR clusters.

Sample barcodes and UMIs were carried by the TCR alpha and TCR beta cDNA libraries that 5'RACE generated with constant-segment primers. TCRdb re-called the 5' RACE reads through MiXCR, storing one row per CDR3 protein. The sample carries 200,000 to 250,000 distinct CDR3 sequences, over 8.5% recorded once. Concerning this clonotype itself: Its antigen is unknown.

Study results and caveats: Clones which contracted sat mainly in CM and EM if CD4+, and in EMRA if CD8+. Pre-infection memory already had some responding clones, implying cross-reactive memory joined.

CDR1 and CDR2 from the germline V gene are SEHNR and FQNEAQ (reference sequence). The CDR3 extends over 14 amino acids. Germline trimming cut 2 bases from V and 2 bases from J; bases unmatched to any gene: 2. This clonotype was obtained from a man younger than 35 who had mild COVID-19 (a few samples of this study predate the infection). Cell type and time point are not known. J is TRBJ1-2 and V is TRBV7-9; 7 bases align to TRBD1. Sequencing used PBMCs or a T cell subset sorted from them (not recorded which). The CDR3 reads CASSLWDRNYGYTF. CDR3 sequence (DNA): TGTGCCAGCAGCTTATGGGACAGAAACTATGGCTACACCTTC.